The T cell receptor beta chain described here comes from a study of shared clonotypes between healthy human individuals. As for the study in general: CD4 naive cells filled three plates per donor, CD4 memory three, CD8 naive two and CD8 memory one.

Negatively enriched CD4+ T cells were divided by CD45RA into naive and memory. About this clone itself: Its antigen remains unidentified.

TCRdb's copy holds only in-frame clones and misses some; the assay was immunoSEQ multiplex PCR. This table holds roughly 2.6 million clones, approximately 94% found once. V was cut by 6 bases and J by 4 bases, with 19 bases left in between. CDR1 MNHEY and CDR2 SVGAGI come from the germline V gene. The CDR3 has 15 amino acids. Study-wide results and caveats: Sampling covered blood only; tissue repertoires likely differ. Rarefaction gave evidence that sorted-subset sequencing remained incomplete despite large depth.

Sequenced input: naive CD4+ T cells sorted from blood. Subset specified: CD45RA+ positively selected. The clonotype was recovered from a man aged 18 to 30 in good health. The chain has TRBV6-5 and TRBJ2-7; the D call may be TRBD1 or TRBD2 (7 bases each). For the CDR3, the DNA is TGTGCCAGCAGGACAGGGAGGGACACTGCGTACGAGCAGTACTTC. As protein: CASRTGRDTAYEQYF.